What follows is one TCR beta chain and its context. This clonotype was counted only a few times. Its antigen is still unknown. Within one base of it there is no much larger clone, and no base qualities were kept. Including cysteine and phenylalanine, the CDR3 has 14 amino acids. The only DNA kept is the CDR3, 42 bases in frame from the first base. As encoded in the germline V gene, CDR1 is SGHTA while CDR2 is FQGNSA. The V and J ends are trimmed by 4 bases and 4 bases, leaving 11 bases between them. The approximately 40 donors, aged about 6 to 90 years, were systemically healthy Caucasian individuals from Russia. Around 10 milliliters of peripheral blood were drawn from each donor into EDTA-treated Vacutainer tubes. Ficoll-Paque density-gradient centrifugation was used to isolate PBMCs, with at least 7 million obtained per sample. Total RNA was extracted from PBMCs with Trizol reagent, with at least 6 micrograms obtained per sample. For every donor, flow cytometry on a PBMC aliquot measured the percentage of naive CD45RAhigh/CD27high T cells.

This entry is derived from a study of blood T cells in healthy people across ages (dated by TCRdb to between 2014 and 2016). For the wider study: In model experiments, roughly one uniquely barcoded TCR beta cDNA molecule per two T cells was captured by template switching. Age-related changes in TCR beta repertoire diversity were measured in the study by deep sequencing normalized with unique cDNA molecular identifiers. The donors were split into four age groups: young (average around 15 years), middle-aged (39), aged (more than 60) and long-lived (under 85). Donors of different ages were randomly distributed across sequencing lanes to avoid experimental bias. The study analyzed two additional independent replicas of 1 million unique cDNA reads from the same blood draw for two donors, one aged 18 to 30 and one aged 80 or older. General findings and caveats noted by the study authors: Observed TCR beta diversity per million T cells fell roughly linearly with age, and a significant reduction was already apparent by age roughly 40. The percentage of naive T cells measured by flow cytometry correlated strongly with observed TCR beta diversity. Because the CMV infection status of the donors was unknown, age-related changes in expanded clonotypes may potentially have been confounded. Compared with the aged group, the long-lived group had more naive CD4+ T cells, fewer expanded clones and increased TCR diversity, suggesting age selection. Because profiling used bulk unsorted PBMCs, naive and antigen-experienced compartments could not be compared conclusively. Estimates of total diversity from one million sequenced T cells were regarded as lower bounds and underestimates.

The library was produced with 5' RACE. The second PCR ran for roughly 6 to 11 cycles and used a J-beta primer mix along with a sample-barcoded 5' primer. A unique molecular identifier was introduced onto each TCR beta cDNA molecule by a template-switch 5' adaptor carrying 12 random nucleotides. At least 2.5 million CDR3-containing paired-end reads were obtained from each sample. First-strand cDNA was synthesized from all RNA with the Mint cDNA synthesis kit, primed by a TRBC-specific oligonucleotide. Following uracil-DNA glycosylase treatment, a first 18-cycle PCR with universal primers M1SS and BC2_uni_R was performed on all cDNA. For the original study's pipeline: Each sample was normalized by randomly selecting 1 million high-quality reads, each carrying a distinct molecular identifier. Instead of being binned into consensus sequences, reads that shared molecular identifiers were thrown out. MiTCR, set to a Q25 quality threshold and the strictest error-elimination algorithm, was used for CDR3 identification, clonotype clustering and error correction. A nonparametric unseen species model with Euler transformation was used to estimate lower-bound total TCR beta diversity. Using fastp at Q25 and MiXCR, TCRdb reprocessed the public reads and kept productive beta chains. Rows with one shared CDR3 protein collapse into an entry with the most common genes and DNA. TCRdb's processing, not the authors', yielded these V and J calls. The sample data list roughly 1.9 million distinct CDR3 sequences, and 35% to 50% of these were observed just once. The leading ten clones occupy more than 20% of the sample.

This TCR was sampled from a human donor in good health. The chain links TRBV7-2 with TRBJ2-4; TRBD2 is a possible D gene, resting on 5 matching bases. Specimen: blood. The CDR3 in this case is CASSSRDGKNIQYF. The sequenced DNA: TGTGCCAGCAGCTCGAGGGATGGTAAAAACATTCAGTACTTC. The entire variable domain, with the stretches around the CDR3 drawn from the reference TRBV7-2 and TRBJ2-4 proteins, is GAGVSQSPSNKVTEKGKDVELRCDPISGHTALYWYRQSLGQGLEFLIYFQGNSAPDKSGLPSDRFSAERTGGSVSTLTIQRTQQEDSAVYLCASSSRDGKNIQYFGAGTRLSVL.